One and the same sample provided the 20 T cell receptor beta chains below, sequenced in a study of early stage breast cancer tumors. Repertoires were generated with immunoSEQ multiplex PCR, while TCRdb's copy carries only in-frame clones and drops some. In the table there are about 24,000 clones, roughly 67% of which are singletons. The sequencing sample was made of breast tumor tissue. The receptors originated from a person in their sixties with breast cancer.

The chain employs TRBV7-9 and TRBJ2-3, with 10 bases that match TRBD1. CDR3 size: 16 residues. Looked up from germline, CDR1 is SEHNR and CDR2 is FQNEAQ (reference sequence). V lost 4 bases and J lost 3; bases outside the gene matches: 7. CDR3 DNA: TGTGCCAGCAGCTCTCAGACAGGGGGCGGGACAGATACGCAGTATTTT. Its protein is CASSSQTGGGTDTQYF.

V usage is TRBV11-2 and J usage is TRBJ1-5; weak D call: TRBD1 (5 bases). This CDR3 has 13 amino acids. V was shortened by 3 bases and J by 5 bases, with 8 bases between the two germline ends. CDR1 and CDR2 from the germline V gene are SGHAT and FQNNGV. The CDR3 region is CASSFIRDQPQHF. CDR3 bases: TGTGCCAGCAGCTTCATCAGGGATCAGCCCCAGCATTTT.

V is TRBV30 and J is TRBJ1-2; perhaps TRBD1 as D (5 bases). The germline V and J ends were trimmed by 8 bases and 8 bases, with 12 bases remaining between them. Germline V lookup: CDR1 GTSNPN, CDR2 SVGIG (reference sequence). CDR3 length equals 10 residues. The CDR3 nucleotides read TGTGCCCTCCGGAGGGGAGGCTACACCTTC. This gives the protein CALRRGGYTF. Filled out from reference TRBV30 and TRBJ1-2, the complete variable domain reads SQTIHQWPATLVQPVGSPLSLECTVEGTSNPNLYWYRQAAGRGLQLLFYSVGIGQISSEVPQNLSASRPQDRQFILSSKKLLLSDSGFYLCALRRGGYTFGSGTRLTVV.

This chain's CDR3 is CASSYDLGATVNEQFF. In nucleotides, the CDR3 is TGTGCCAGCAGTTACGACCTGGGGGCTACGGTGAATGAGCAGTTCTTC. This rearrangement joins TRBV6-5 to TRBJ2-1; a possible D gene is TRBD1 (6 bases). Germline assignment: CDR1 MNHEY and CDR2 SVGAGI. Trimming took 2 bases from V and 7 from J, leaving 18 bases between them. This CDR3 spans 16 amino acids.

This clone was seen a few times. V and J are TRBV27 and TRBJ1-2; possibly TRBD1 for D (5 bases). Trimming removed 3 bases from V and 0 bases from J, with 8 bases in between. This CDR3 comprises 14 residues. Germline values: CDR1 MNHEY, CDR2 SMNVEV (reference sequence). The CDR3 sequence: CASSFQGSNYGYTF. For the CDR3, the DNA is TGTGCCAGCAGTTTCCAGGGATCTAACTATGGCTACACCTTC.

V usage is TRBV5-1 and J usage is TRBJ2-7; D perhaps matches TRBD2 (6 bases). V lost 4 bases and J 2 bases, leaving 22 bases between the germline ends. CDR1 is SGHRS and CDR2 is YFSETQ in the germline V gene. The CDR3 consists of 17 residues. Here the CDR3 DNA reads TGCGCCAGCAGCCGACAAGGGACGCCTAGCGCGACCTACGAGCAGTACTTC. Encoded protein: CASSRQGTPSATYEQYF.

The chain links TRBV30 to TRBJ2-1, with TRBD2 matching over 8 bases. CDR1 is GTSNPN, CDR2 SVGIG, per germline (reference sequence). The ends lost 2 bases at V and 3 bases at J; junction bases unmatched: 6. CDR3 length: 15 amino acids. CDR3 DNA sequence: TGTGCCTGGAGTTCTCACCGGGGGGGCTACAATGAGCAGTTCTTC. Amino acid sequence: CAWSSHRGGYNEQFF.

The chain links TRBV15 to TRBJ1-3; TRBD1 matches at 7 bases. The CDR3 is 17 residues long. The germline V gene encodes CDR1 LNHNV and CDR2 YYDKDF (reference sequence). Losses at the gene ends were 0 bases for V and 3 bases for J; bases not matched to a gene: 8. The CDR3 region has the DNA TGTGCCACCAGCAGAGATCCAACAGGGGATTTTGGAAACACCATATATTTT. This translates into CATSRDPTGDFGNTIYF. Full variable domain (outside the CDR3, taken from reference TRBV15 and TRBJ1-3): DAMVIQNPRYQVTQFGKPVTLSCSQTLNHNVMYWYQQKSSQAPKLLFHYYDKDFNNEADTPDNFQSRRPNTSFCFLDIRSPGLGDTAMYLCATSRDPTGDFGNTIYFGEGSWLTVV.

This clone is medium-sized (0.01 to 0.1%) in the sample. The chain combines TRBV7-2 with TRBJ1-1; 9 bases map to TRBD1. The CDR3 sequence is 13 residues long. The germline CDR1 and CDR2 sequences are SGHTA and FQGNSA. The junction had 3 bases not matched to a gene; V was cut back by 1 base and J by 9 bases. CDR3 sequence: CASSLGGTGKAFF. The CDR3 DNA reads TGTGCCAGCAGCTTAGGTGGGACAGGGAAAGCTTTCTTT.

This rearrangement joins TRBV2 to TRBJ1-5, with 7 nucleotides matching TRBD1. The CDR3 extends over 16 amino acids. The germline V gene encodes CDR1 SNHLY and CDR2 FYNNEI. The J segment lost 0 bases and the V segment lost 5 bases, leaving 7 bases of the junction unmatched. The CDR3 DNA is TGTGCCAGCAGTTCCGACAGGGCGTATAGCAATCAGCCCCAGCATTTT. Its translation is CASSSDRAYSNQPQHF.

The genes are TRBV18 and TRBJ2-1, with 8 bases identical to TRBD2. Germline V gene lookup returns CDR1 KGHSH and CDR2 LQKENI. J lost 7 bases, V lost 0 bases, and 11 bases had no gene match. This CDR3 contains 17 residues. This CDR3 reads CASSPPLLADRWNEQFF. DNA for the CDR3: TGTGCCAGCTCACCACCGTTACTAGCGGACCGTTGGAATGAGCAGTTCTTC.

This chain uses TRBV5-1 with TRBJ2-1; TRBD1 might be the D (7 bases). V was trimmed by 0 bases and J by 4 bases, leaving 11 bases between them. CDR3 length: 15 amino acids. The germline CDR1 and CDR2 sequences are SGHRS and YFSETQ. The CDR3 spells CASSLGGTEYNEQFF. The CDR3 nucleotides read TGCGCCAGCAGCTTGGGCGGGACAGAGTACAATGAGCAGTTCTTC.

There are a few counts of this clone. The chain has TRBV7-9 and TRBJ2-7; the D is unclear. In germline, CDR1 is SEHNR, CDR2 FQNEAQ (reference sequence). V was shortened by 0 bases and J by 3 bases, with 9 bases between the two germline ends. CDR3 length: 14 amino acids. The CDR3 loop is CASSLAGSIYEQYF. The CDR3 coding sequence is TGTGCCAGCAGCTTAGCCGGGTCGATCTACGAGCAGTACTTC.

This chain joins TRBV2 and TRBJ2-3, with TRBD2 identical over 11 bases. The CDR3 is 18 amino acids. The V gene end was trimmed by 4 bases and the J gene end by 0 bases; junction bases not matched to a gene: 9. Germline V gene lookup returns CDR1 SNHLY and CDR2 FYNNEI. This CDR3 reads CASSGISGRALSTDTQYF. The DNA of the CDR3 is TGTGCCAGCAGTGGCATTAGCGGGAGGGCCTTAAGCACAGATACGCAGTATTTT.

The gene calls are TRBV27 and TRBJ2-6; D may be TRBD1 (6 bases). With 2 bases removed from V and 6 bases from J, the gap between germline ends came to 11 bases. The germline gives CDR1 MNHEY, CDR2 SMNVEV (reference sequence). CDR3 length: 15 amino acids. CDR3 nucleotide sequence: TGTGCCAGCAGTTTAATGGGGGCCCAGGCCAACGTCCTGACTTTC. Its protein is CASSLMGAQANVLTF. Variable domain in full (rest from reference TRBV27 and TRBJ2-6): EAQVTQNPRYLITVTGKKLTVTCSQNMNHEYMSWYRQDPGLGLRQIYYSMNVEVTDKGDVPEGYKVSRKEKRNFPLILESPSPNQTSLYFCASSLMGAQANVLTFGAGSRLTVL.

This clone was seen just once. This chain uses TRBV28 with TRBJ2-5; tentative D call: TRBD1 (7 bases). CDR3 length: 14 amino acids. Germline V gives CDR1 MDHEN, CDR2 SYDVKM. V lost 6 bases and J lost 5, with 16 bases in between. The CDR3 nucleotides are TGTGCCAGCAGCCCAGGGGGGCGGTATGAGACCCAGTACTTC. It translates to CASSPGGRYETQYF. The variable domain in full, with the rest retrieved from reference TRBV28 and TRBJ2-5, is DVKVTQSSRYLVKRTGEKVFLECVQDMDHENMFWYRQDPGLGLRLIYFSYDVKMKEKGDIPEGYSVSREKKERFSLILESASTNQTSMYLCASSPGGRYETQYFGPGTRLLVL.

This clone was detected only a few times. The chain joins TRBV19 to TRBJ2-2; tentative D call: TRBD1 (6 bases). The germline V gene encodes CDR1 LNHDA and CDR2 SQIVND (reference sequence). The CDR3 runs to 16 residues. Trimming removed 5 bases from V and 3 bases from J, with 16 bases in between. The CDR3 bases are TGTGCCAGTAGTTCACGTTACAGGGCGGACACCGGGGAGCTGTTTTTT. This translates into CASSSRYRADTGELFF.

A few counts support this clone. The rearrangement joins TRBV6-4 to TRBJ1-5; 7 bases align to TRBD1. Germline V lookup: CDR1 MRHNA, CDR2 SNTAGT. Trimming removed 5 bases from V and 6 bases from J; junction bases left unmatched: 7. The CDR3 has 14 residues. In DNA form, the CDR3 reads TGTGCCAGCAGTACACAGGGGCTGGGTCAGCCCCAGCATTTT. Its translation: CASSTQGLGQPQHF.

This clone has only a few counts. The chain couples TRBV5-4 to TRBJ2-2, with D perhaps TRBD1 (5 bases). The V end lost 0 bases, the J end lost 7 bases, and 16 bases lay between the germline ends. This CDR3 has 16 residues. The germline V gene has CDR1 SGHNT and CDR2 YYREEE (reference sequence). In nucleotides, the CDR3 is TGTGCCAGCAGCTTGGGGGGCCGGTCCCACGGCGGGGAGCTGTTTTTT. Encoded protein: CASSLGGRSHGGELFF.

CDR3 in DNA: TGTGCCAGCAGCTTGAGAACAGGGTCGGAATCGAACACTGAAGCTTTCTTT. Protein sequence: CASSLRTGSESNTEAFF. The chain couples TRBV5-6 to TRBJ1-1; possible D gene TRBD1, 6 bases. From germline, CDR1 is SGHDT and CDR2 YYEEEE. The V gene lost 1 base and the J gene lost 1 base, with 17 bases spanning the gap. The CDR3 spans 17 residues. Variable domain in full (rest from reference TRBV5-6 and TRBJ1-1): DAGVTQSPTHLIKTRGQQVTLRCSPKSGHDTVSWYQQALGQGPQFIFQYYEEEERQRGNFPDRFSGHQFPNYSSELNVNALLLGDSALYLCASSLRTGSESNTEAFFGQGTRLTVV.